This TCR beta chain was obtained from a study of blood T cell repertoires in COVID-19. The protocol was immunoSEQ multiplex PCR, while the TCRdb copy is restricted to in-frame clones and leaves out a portion. Found here are 150,000 to 200,000 clones, roughly 79% of them singletons; the top ten hold roughly 17%. V dropped 5 bases and J dropped 1 base, with 9 bases sitting between them. This CDR3 is 15 amino acids long. Germline CDR1 SNHLY, CDR2 FYNNEI. The clonotype originates from a man between 60 and 70 years old with active or convalescent COVID-19. The chain has TRBV2 and TRBJ2-6, with D tentatively TRBD1 (6 bases). The sample taken for sequencing was peripheral blood. CDR3: CASSPGESGANVLTF. The CDR3, as DNA: TGTGCCAGCAGTCCAGGGGAATCTGGGGCCAACGTCCTGACTTTC.